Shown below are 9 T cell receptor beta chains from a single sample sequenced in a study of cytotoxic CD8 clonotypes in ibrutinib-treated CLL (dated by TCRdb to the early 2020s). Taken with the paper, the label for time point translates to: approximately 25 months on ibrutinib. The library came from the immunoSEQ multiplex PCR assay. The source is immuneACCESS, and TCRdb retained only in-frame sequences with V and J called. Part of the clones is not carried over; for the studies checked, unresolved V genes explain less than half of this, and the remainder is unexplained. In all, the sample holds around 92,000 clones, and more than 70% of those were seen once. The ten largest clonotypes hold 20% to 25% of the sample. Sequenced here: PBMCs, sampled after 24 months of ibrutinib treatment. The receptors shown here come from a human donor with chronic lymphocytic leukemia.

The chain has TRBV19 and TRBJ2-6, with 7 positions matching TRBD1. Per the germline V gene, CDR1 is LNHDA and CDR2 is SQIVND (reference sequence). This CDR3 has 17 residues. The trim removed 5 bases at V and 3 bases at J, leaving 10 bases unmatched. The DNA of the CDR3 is TGTGCCAGTAGTCCGAGACAGGGAGTGAGTGGGGCCAACGTCCTGACTTTC. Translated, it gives CASSPRQGVSGANVLTF.

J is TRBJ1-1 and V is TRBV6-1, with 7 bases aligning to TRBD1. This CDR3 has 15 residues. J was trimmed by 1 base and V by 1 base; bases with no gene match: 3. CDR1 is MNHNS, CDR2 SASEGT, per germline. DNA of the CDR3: TGTGCCAGCAGTGAAGGCCCAGGGGGGAACACTGAAGCTTTCTTT. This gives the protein CASSEGPGGNTEAFF.

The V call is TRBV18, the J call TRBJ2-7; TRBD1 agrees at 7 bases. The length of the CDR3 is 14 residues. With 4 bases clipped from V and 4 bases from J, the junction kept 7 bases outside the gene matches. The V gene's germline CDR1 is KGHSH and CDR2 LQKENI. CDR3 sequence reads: CASSRGTATYEQYF. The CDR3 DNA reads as TGTGCCAGCTCACGAGGGACAGCGACGTACGAGCAGTACTTC.

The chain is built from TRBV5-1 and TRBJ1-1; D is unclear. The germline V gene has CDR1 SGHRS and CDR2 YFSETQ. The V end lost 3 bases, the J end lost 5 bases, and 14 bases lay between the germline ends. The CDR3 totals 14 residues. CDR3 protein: CASSSFAVRTEAFF. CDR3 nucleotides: TGCGCCAGCAGCTCCTTCGCGGTACGGACTGAAGCTTTCTTT.

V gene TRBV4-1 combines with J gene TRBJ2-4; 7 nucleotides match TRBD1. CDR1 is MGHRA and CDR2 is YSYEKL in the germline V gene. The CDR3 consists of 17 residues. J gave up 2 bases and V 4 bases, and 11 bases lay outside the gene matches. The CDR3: CASSRGGMIGSKNIQYF. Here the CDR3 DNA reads TGCGCCAGCAGCCGAGGGGGCATGATTGGGTCCAAAAACATTCAGTACTTC.

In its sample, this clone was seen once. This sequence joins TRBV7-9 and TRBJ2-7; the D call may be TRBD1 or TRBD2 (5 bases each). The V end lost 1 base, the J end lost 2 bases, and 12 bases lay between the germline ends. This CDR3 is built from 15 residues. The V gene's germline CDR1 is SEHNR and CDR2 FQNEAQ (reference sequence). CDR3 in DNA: TGTGCCAGCAGCTTAGGGTCGGGGCCCGCCTACGAGCAGTACTTC. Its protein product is CASSLGSGPAYEQYF.

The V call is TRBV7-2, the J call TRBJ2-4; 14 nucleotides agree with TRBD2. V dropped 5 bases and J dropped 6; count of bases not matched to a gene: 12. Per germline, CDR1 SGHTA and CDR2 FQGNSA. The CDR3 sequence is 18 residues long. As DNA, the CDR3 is TGTGCCAGCAGCCCGAACAGGGGACTAGCGGGGGCCCTAAACATTCAGTACTTC. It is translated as CASSPNRGLAGALNIQYF.

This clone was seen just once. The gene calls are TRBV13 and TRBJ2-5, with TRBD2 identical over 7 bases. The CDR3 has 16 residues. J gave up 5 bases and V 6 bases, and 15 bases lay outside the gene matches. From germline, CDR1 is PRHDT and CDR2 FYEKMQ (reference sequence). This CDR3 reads CASRSSRLASQETQYF. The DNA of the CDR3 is TGTGCCAGCAGGTCAAGTCGACTAGCCTCTCAGGAGACCCAGTACTTC.

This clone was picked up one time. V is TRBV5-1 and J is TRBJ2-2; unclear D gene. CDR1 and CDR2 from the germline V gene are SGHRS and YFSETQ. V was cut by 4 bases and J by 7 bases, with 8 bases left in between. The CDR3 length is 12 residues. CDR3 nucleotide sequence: TGCGCCAGCAGCCAAGAGGACGGGGAGCTGTTTTTT. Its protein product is CASSQEDGELFF.